Shown below are 20 T cell receptor beta chains from a single sample sequenced in a study of cytomegalovirus exposure and HLA in healthy donors. Primers: 60 Vbeta forward and 13 Jbeta reverse. Generated by immunoSEQ multiplex PCR, the TCRdb table keeps only in-frame clones and is missing some. The top ten clones hold 1.5% to 2% of a sample with 95,000 to 150,000 clones, about 81% of them seen once. Sequencing was performed on PBMCs. The origin of the receptors is a man aged 35-49 years in good health and CMV-seronegative.

The J gene is TRBJ1-2, the V gene TRBV4-3; 8 bases line up with TRBD1. The CDR3 loop spans 15 amino acids. Looked up from germline, CDR1 is LGHNA and CDR2 is YSLEER. After removal of 2 bases from V and 4 bases from J, the junction contained 6 bases not matched to a gene. This CDR3 is CASSQSRTGIYGYTF. The CDR3 DNA reads TGCGCCAGCAGCCAATCTCGGACAGGGATCTATGGCTACACCTTC.

The chain carries TRBV11-1 and TRBJ2-1; D is unresolved. The CDR3 sequence is 16 residues long. Germline CDR1 is SGHAT and CDR2 is FQDESV (reference sequence). V shed 0 bases and J shed 0 bases, with 9 bases lying between them. The CDR3 loop is CASSLAQVSSYNEQFF. In DNA form, the CDR3 reads TGTGCCAGCAGCTTAGCGCAGGTGAGCTCCTACAATGAGCAGTTCTTC. The full variable domain, its missing parts supplied by reference TRBV11-1 and TRBJ2-1, is EAEVAQSPRYKITEKSQAVAFWCDPISGHATLYWYRQILGQGPELLVQFQDESVVDDSQLPKDRFSAERLKGVDSTLKIQPAELGDSAMYLCASSLAQVSSYNEQFFGPGTRLTVL.

This sequence joins TRBV5-4 and TRBJ2-5, with TRBD2 as a possible D gene (5 bases). Trimming removed 4 bases at V and 2 bases at J, with 18 bases between. The CDR3 length is 16 residues. Germline V lookup: CDR1 SGHNT, CDR2 YYREEE (reference sequence). CDR3 sequence (DNA): TGTGCCAGCAGCCTCACGCTCACTAGAGATCAAGAGACCCAGTACTTC. Its protein is CASSLTLTRDQETQYF.

The gene calls are TRBV6-1 and TRBJ1-1; 9 nucleotides align to TRBD1. Germline CDR1 is MNHNS and CDR2 is SASEGT. The CDR3 runs 15 residues. J lost 6 bases, V lost 2 bases, and 7 bases had no gene match. The CDR3 sequence is CASSEFMDRGAEAFF. CDR3 DNA: TGTGCCAGCAGTGAATTCATGGACAGGGGCGCTGAAGCTTTCTTT.

This clone showed up just once. This may arise from a read error, as a much more abundant clone is one base away. The chain couples TRBV7-9 to TRBJ1-1, with a possible D match to TRBD1 (6 bases). The germline CDR1 and CDR2 sequences are SEHNR and FQNEAQ (reference sequence). The CDR3 has 15 amino acids. This chain's CDR3 is CSSSQIGGVVAEAFF. The DNA for the CDR3 is TGTTCCAGCAGCCAAATAGGGGGAGTTGTCGCTGAAGCTTTCTTT.

V and J are TRBV27 and TRBJ2-1; TRBD1 aligns across 7 bases. The length of the CDR3 is 16 residues. The germline CDR1 and CDR2 sequences are MNHEY and SMNVEV (reference sequence). The J segment lost 5 bases and the V segment lost 6 bases, leaving 13 bases of the junction unmatched. The CDR3 DNA is TGTGCCAGCAGAAAAAAGGGACAGCGAACGAACAATGAGCAGTTCTTC. Its translation is CASRKKGQRTNNEQFF.

This clone was seen a handful of times. The chain couples TRBV15 to TRBJ2-2; 11 bases are shared with TRBD2. The CDR3 covers 20 residues. Germline V gene data show CDR1 as LNHNV and CDR2 as YYDKDF (reference sequence). The V segment lost 0 bases and the J segment 2 bases; nucleotides outside the gene matches: 11. The CDR3 region is CATSRDPISSGGTNTGELFF. CDR3 in DNA: TGTGCCACCAGCAGAGATCCCATCTCTAGCGGGGGGACAAACACCGGGGAGCTGTTTTTT.

As DNA, the CDR3 is TGTGCCAGCAGTTACTCGACAGGGAGTTATTCACCCCTCCACTTT. This translates into CASSYSTGSYSPLHF. The genes are TRBV6-5 and TRBJ1-6, with 7 bases lining up with TRBD1. Looked up from germline, CDR1 is MNHEY and CDR2 is SVGAGI. The CDR3 totals 15 residues. V shed 0 bases and J 8 bases; nucleotides not matched to a gene: 4.

The CDR3 loop reads CASRLGQGYSPLHF. The CDR3 bases are TGTGCCAGCAGATTGGGACAGGGCTATTCACCCCTCCACTTT. The chain is built from TRBV7-2 and TRBJ1-6; 9 bases map to TRBD1. Germline-derived CDR1 and CDR2 are SGHTA and FQGNSA. The ends lost 6 bases at V and 8 bases at J; junction bases unmatched: 5. The CDR3 covers 14 residues.

This chain uses TRBV5-4 with TRBJ2-5, with TRBD1 matching over 8 bases. CDR1 and CDR2 from the germline V gene are SGHNT and YYREEE (reference sequence). CDR3 length: 14 residues. V lost 4 bases to trimming and J lost 5 bases; unmatched junction nucleotides: 7. The CDR3 region is CASSGQGASETQYF. The CDR3 DNA follows: TGTGCCAGCAGCGGCCAGGGGGCATCGGAGACCCAGTACTTC.

This clone was found once. The chain has TRBV27 and TRBJ2-6; D gene unclear. Per germline, CDR1 MNHEY and CDR2 SMNVEV (reference sequence). V lost 5 bases and J 0 bases, leaving 5 bases between the germline ends. The CDR3 consists of 14 residues. The chain's CDR3 is CASSLLSGANVLTF. The CDR3, as DNA: TGTGCCAGCAGTCTCCTCTCTGGGGCCAACGTCCTGACTTTC.

This chain connects TRBV11-3 to TRBJ2-2; TRBD2 matches at 14 bases. CDR3 size: 16 residues. Germline values: CDR1 SGHNT, CDR2 YENEEA. Trimming at V came to 2 bases and at J to 5 bases, leaving 1 base not matched to a gene. Here the CDR3 DNA reads TGTGCCAGCAGCTTACGACTAGCGGGAGGGACCGGGGAGCTGTTTTTT. Amino acid sequence: CASSLRLAGGTGELFF.

This rearrangement joins TRBV15 to TRBJ2-1; maybe TRBD1 (5 bases). Germline V gene sequence: CDR1 LNHNV, CDR2 YYDKDF (reference sequence). The CDR3 contains 14 residues. Trimming shortened V by 7 bases and J by 2 bases, and 12 bases separated the two germline ends. CDR3 residues: CATKQVQTYNEQFF. CDR3 coding DNA: TGTGCCACCAAACAGGTTCAGACCTACAATGAGCAGTTCTTC.

The chain joins TRBV5-1 to TRBJ1-2; D gene uncertain. This CDR3 spans 13 amino acids. V was cut by 0 bases and J by 6 bases, with 9 bases left in between. CDR1 is SGHRS and CDR2 is YFSETQ in the germline V gene. The CDR3 DNA reads as TGCGCCAGCAGCTTGGACGGGTTAGATGGCTACACCTTC. Translation: CASSLDGLDGYTF.

This chain links TRBV7-8 with TRBJ2-7; D is possibly TRBD1 (6 bases). CDR3 length: 13 residues. Germline V CDR1 and CDR2: SGHVS, FQNEAQ. Trimming stripped 4 bases from V and 6 bases from J, with 13 bases between. CDR3 sequence reads: CASSSRTGFEQYF. CDR3 bases: TGTGCCAGCAGCTCTCGAACAGGGTTCGAGCAGTACTTC.

The gene calls are TRBV27 and TRBJ2-7, with D unresolved. Germline V gives CDR1 MNHEY, CDR2 SMNVEV (reference sequence). This CDR3 is 14 amino acids long. Trimming cost V 7 bases and J 1 base, with 14 bases left between them. The CDR3 DNA follows: TGTGCCAGCAAATTGGCGGATCTTTCCTACGAGCAGTACTTC. Protein sequence: CASKLADLSYEQYF.

The chain recombines TRBV25-1 with TRBJ2-1, with 9 bases aligning to TRBD1. This CDR3 is built from 15 residues. In germline, CDR1 is MGHDK, CDR2 SYGVNS. V was clipped by 6 bases and J by 8 bases; unmatched bases: 11. Written as DNA, the CDR3 is TGTGCCAGCAGGGGGGGGACAGGGCCCTTTGATGAGCAGTTCTTC. Translation: CASRGGTGPFDEQFF.

This clone was found a few times. The V and J genes are TRBV30 and TRBJ2-2; D gene uncertain. CDR3 size: 12 residues. The V end lost 2 bases, the J end lost 7 bases, and 8 bases lay between the germline ends. Germline V lookup: CDR1 GTSNPN, CDR2 SVGIG (reference sequence). The CDR3 sequence is CAWSPLGGELFF. In DNA form, the CDR3 reads TGTGCCTGGAGTCCCCTCGGCGGGGAGCTGTTTTTT.

The chain uses TRBV25-1 and TRBJ1-2; the D is unclear. The CDR3 contains 15 residues. CDR1 and CDR2 (germline): MGHDK, SYGVNS. V was pared by 1 base and J by 4 bases, with 13 bases between. The CDR3: CASSESNSQSYGYTF. The DNA of the CDR3 is TGTGCCAGCAGTGAATCTAACAGCCAGTCCTATGGCTACACCTTC.

The rearrangement links TRBV7-2 to TRBJ1-2; D might be TRBD1 (5 bases). Germline lookup yields CDR1 SGHTA and CDR2 FQGNSA. V dropped 5 bases and J dropped 2 bases, with 15 bases sitting between them. The CDR3 spans 15 residues. CDR3 sequence (DNA): TGTGCCAGCAGCGAAACCAGGGTAGCCAACTATGGCTACACCTTC. Amino acids: CASSETRVANYGYTF.